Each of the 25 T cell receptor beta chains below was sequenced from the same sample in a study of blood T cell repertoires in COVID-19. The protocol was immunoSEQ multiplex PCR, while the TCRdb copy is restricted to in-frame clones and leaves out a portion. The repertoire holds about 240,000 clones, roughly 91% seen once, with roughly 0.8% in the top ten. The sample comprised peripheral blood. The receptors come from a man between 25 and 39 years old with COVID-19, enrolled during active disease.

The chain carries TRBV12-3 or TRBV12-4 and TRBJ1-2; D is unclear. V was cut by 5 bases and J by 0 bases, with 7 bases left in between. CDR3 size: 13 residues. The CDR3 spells CASSPRSNYGYTF. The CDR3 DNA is TGTGCCAGCAGTCCGCGGTCTAACTATGGCTACACCTTC.

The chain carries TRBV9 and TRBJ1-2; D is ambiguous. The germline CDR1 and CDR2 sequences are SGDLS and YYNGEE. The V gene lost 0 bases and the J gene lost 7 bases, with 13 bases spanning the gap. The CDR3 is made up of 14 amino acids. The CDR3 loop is CASSVGGPIGGYTF. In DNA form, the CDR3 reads TGTGCCAGCAGCGTAGGAGGGCCCATCGGTGGCTACACCTTC.

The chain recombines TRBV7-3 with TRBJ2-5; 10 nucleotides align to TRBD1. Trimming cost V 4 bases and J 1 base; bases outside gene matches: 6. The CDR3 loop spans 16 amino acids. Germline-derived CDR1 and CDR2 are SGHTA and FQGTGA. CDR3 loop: CASSSGTGAIQETQYF. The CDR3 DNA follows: TGTGCCAGCAGCTCCGGGACAGGGGCCATCCAAGAGACCCAGTACTTC.

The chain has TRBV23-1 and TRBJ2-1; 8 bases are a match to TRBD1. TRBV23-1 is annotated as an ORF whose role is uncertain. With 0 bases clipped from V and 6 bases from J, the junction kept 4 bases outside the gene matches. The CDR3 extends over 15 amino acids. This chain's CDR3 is CASSQSRGRINEQFF. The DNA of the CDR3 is TGCGCCAGCAGTCAATCCAGGGGGCGCATCAATGAGCAGTTCTTC.

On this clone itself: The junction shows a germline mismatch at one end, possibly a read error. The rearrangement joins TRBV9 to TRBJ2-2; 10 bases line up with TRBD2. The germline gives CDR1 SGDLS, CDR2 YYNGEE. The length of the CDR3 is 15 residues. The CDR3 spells CARSVVSGGAGELFF. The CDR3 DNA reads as TGTGCCCGCAGCGTAGTAAGCGGGGGGGCCGGGGAGCTGTTTTTT.

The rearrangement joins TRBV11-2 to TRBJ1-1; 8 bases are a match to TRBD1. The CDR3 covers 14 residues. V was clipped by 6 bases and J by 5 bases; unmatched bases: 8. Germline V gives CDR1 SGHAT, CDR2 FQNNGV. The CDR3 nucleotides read TGTGCCAGCAGACCGGACAGGGTAGGGACTGAAGCTTTCTTT. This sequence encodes CASRPDRVGTEAFF.

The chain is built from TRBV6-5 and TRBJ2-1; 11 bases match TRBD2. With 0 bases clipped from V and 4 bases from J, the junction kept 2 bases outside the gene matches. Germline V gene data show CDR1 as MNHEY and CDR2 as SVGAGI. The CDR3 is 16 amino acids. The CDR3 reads CASSYSGTSGYNEQFF. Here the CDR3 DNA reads TGTGCCAGCAGTTACTCCGGGACTAGCGGATACAATGAGCAGTTCTTC.

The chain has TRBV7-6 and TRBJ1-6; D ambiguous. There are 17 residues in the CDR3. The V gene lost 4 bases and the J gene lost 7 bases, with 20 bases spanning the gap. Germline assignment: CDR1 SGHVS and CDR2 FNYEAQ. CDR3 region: CASSSSGTRVENSPLHF. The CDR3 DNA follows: TGTGCCAGCAGCTCGAGTGGAACTAGGGTTGAGAATTCACCCCTCCACTTT.

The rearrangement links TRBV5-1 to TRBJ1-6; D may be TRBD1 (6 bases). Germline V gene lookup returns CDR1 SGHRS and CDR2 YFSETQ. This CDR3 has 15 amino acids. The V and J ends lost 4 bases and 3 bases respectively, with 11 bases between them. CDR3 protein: CASSQQGSYNSPLHF. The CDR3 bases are TGCGCCAGCAGCCAGCAGGGGAGCTATAATTCACCCCTCCACTTT.

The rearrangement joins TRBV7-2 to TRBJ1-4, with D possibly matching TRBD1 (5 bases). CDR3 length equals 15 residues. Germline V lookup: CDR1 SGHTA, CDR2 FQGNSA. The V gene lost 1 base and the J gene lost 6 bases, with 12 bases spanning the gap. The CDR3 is CASSLVGSRDEKLFF. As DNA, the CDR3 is TGTGCCAGCAGCTTAGTGGGTTCCAGGGATGAAAAACTGTTTTTT. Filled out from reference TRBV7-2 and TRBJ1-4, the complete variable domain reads GAGVSQSPSNKVTEKGKDVELRCDPISGHTALYWYRQSLGQGLEFLIYFQGNSAPDKSGLPSDRFSAERTGGSVSTLTIQRTQQEDSAVYLCASSLVGSRDEKLFFGSGTQLSVL.

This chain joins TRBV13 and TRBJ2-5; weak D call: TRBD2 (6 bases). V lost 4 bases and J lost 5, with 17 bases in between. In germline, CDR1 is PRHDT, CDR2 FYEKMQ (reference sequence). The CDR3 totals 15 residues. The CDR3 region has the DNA TGTGCCAGCAGCTCCAGGGACGGGGGAAGGGAGACCCAGTACTTC. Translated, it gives CASSSRDGGRETQYF.

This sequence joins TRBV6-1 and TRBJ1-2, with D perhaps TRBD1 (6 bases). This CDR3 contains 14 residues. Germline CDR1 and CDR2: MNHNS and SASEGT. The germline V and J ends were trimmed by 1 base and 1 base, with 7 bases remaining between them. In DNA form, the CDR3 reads TGTGCCAGCAGTGAAGGACAGGTTAACTATGGCTACACCTTC. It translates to CASSEGQVNYGYTF.

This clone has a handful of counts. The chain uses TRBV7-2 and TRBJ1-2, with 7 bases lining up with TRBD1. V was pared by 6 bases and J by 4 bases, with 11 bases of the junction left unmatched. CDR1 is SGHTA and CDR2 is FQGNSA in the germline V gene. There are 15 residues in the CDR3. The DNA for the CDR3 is TGTGCCAGCAGTCAACAGGGGAACAGGGGCTATGGCTACACCTTC. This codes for CASSQQGNRGYGYTF.

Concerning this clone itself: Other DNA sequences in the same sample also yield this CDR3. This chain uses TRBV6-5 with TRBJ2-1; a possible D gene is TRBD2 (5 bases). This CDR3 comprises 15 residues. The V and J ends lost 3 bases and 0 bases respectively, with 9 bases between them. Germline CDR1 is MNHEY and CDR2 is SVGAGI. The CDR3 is CASSYSGNSYNEQFF. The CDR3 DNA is TGTGCCAGCAGTTATTCGGGGAACTCCTACAATGAGCAGTTCTTC.

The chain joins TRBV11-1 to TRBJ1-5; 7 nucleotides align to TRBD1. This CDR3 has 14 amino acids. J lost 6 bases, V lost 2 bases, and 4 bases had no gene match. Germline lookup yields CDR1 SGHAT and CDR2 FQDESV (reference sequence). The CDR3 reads CASSLTGEGQPQHF. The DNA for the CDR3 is TGTGCCAGCAGCTTAACAGGGGAAGGTCAGCCCCAGCATTTT.

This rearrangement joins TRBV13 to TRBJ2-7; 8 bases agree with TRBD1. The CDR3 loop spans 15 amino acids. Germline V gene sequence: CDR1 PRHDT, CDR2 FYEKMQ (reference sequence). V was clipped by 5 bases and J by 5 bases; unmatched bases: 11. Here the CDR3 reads CASSRLSDRANEQYF. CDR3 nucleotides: TGTGCCAGCAGCCGGTTATCGGACAGGGCTAACGAGCAGTACTTC.

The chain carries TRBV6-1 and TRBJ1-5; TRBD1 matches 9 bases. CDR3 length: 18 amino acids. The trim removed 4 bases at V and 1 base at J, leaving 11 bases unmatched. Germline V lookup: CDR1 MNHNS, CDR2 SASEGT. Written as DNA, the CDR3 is TGTGCCAGCAGTGGCTCGGGACAGGGAGGTTTGAGCAATCAGCCCCAGCATTTT. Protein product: CASSGSGQGGLSNQPQHF.

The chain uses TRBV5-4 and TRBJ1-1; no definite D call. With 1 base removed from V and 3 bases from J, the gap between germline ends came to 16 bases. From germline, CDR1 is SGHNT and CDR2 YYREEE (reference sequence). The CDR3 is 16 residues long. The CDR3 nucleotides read TGTGCCAGCAGCTTGAAGGGAGGGTTGGGTGACACTGAAGCTTTCTTT. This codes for CASSLKGGLGDTEAFF.

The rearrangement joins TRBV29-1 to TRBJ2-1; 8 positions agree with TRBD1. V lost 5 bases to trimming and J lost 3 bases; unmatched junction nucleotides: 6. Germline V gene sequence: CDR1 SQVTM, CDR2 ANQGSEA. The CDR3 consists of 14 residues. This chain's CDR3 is CSVRQGNGYNEQFF. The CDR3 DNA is TGCAGCGTTCGACAGGGGAACGGCTACAATGAGCAGTTCTTC.

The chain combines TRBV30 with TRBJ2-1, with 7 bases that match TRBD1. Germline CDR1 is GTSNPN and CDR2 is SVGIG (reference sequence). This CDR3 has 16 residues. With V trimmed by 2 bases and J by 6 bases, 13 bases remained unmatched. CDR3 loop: CAWSPQTGRFVNEQFF. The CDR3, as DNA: TGTGCCTGGAGTCCCCAGACAGGGCGGTTCGTCAATGAGCAGTTCTTC.

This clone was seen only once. The CDR3 protein is CASTIRGNYGYTF. CDR3 DNA sequence: TGTGCCAGCACAATCAGGGGCAACTATGGCTACACCTTC. The J gene is TRBJ1-2, the V gene TRBV19; possible D gene TRBD1, 6 bases. Germline V gene lookup returns CDR1 LNHDA and CDR2 SQIVND (reference sequence). The V end was cut by 9 bases, the J end by 2 bases, with 13 bases between. This CDR3 spans 13 amino acids.

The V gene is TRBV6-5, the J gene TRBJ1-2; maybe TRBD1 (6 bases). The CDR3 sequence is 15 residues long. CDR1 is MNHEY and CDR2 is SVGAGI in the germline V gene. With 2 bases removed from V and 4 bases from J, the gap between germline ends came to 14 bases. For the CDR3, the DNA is TGTGCCAGCAGTTACGTTCAGGGGAGGGGCTATGGCTACACCTTC. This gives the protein CASSYVQGRGYGYTF.

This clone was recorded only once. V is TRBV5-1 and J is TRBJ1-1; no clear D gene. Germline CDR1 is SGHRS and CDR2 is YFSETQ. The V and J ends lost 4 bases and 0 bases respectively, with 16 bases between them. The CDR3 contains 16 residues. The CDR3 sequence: CASSGMGSLMNTEAFF. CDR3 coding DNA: TGCGCCAGCAGCGGAATGGGCAGCCTTATGAACACTGAAGCTTTCTTT.

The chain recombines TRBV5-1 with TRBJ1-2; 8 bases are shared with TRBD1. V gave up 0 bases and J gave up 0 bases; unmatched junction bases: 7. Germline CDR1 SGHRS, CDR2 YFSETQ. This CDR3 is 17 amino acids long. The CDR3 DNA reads TGCGCCAGCAGCTTGGACGGACAGGGAGATTCTAACTATGGCTACACCTTC. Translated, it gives CASSLDGQGDSNYGYTF. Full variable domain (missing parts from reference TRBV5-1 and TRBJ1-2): KAGVTQTPRYLIKTRGQQVTLSCSPISGHRSVSWYQQTPGQGLQFLFEYFSETQRNKGNFPGRFSGRQFSNSRSEMNVSTLELGDSALYLCASSLDGQGDSNYGYTFGSGTRLTVV.

The CDR3 DNA follows: TGTGCCAGCAGCCTACAGGGGGCAGAAGTCGCTGAAGCTTTCTTT. This sequence encodes CASSLQGAEVAEAFF. The chain employs TRBV7-9 and TRBJ1-1; the match to TRBD1 covers 9 bases. In germline, CDR1 is SEHNR, CDR2 FQNEAQ (reference sequence). Trimming took 5 bases from V and 6 from J; bases not matched to a gene: 10. The CDR3 has 15 residues.